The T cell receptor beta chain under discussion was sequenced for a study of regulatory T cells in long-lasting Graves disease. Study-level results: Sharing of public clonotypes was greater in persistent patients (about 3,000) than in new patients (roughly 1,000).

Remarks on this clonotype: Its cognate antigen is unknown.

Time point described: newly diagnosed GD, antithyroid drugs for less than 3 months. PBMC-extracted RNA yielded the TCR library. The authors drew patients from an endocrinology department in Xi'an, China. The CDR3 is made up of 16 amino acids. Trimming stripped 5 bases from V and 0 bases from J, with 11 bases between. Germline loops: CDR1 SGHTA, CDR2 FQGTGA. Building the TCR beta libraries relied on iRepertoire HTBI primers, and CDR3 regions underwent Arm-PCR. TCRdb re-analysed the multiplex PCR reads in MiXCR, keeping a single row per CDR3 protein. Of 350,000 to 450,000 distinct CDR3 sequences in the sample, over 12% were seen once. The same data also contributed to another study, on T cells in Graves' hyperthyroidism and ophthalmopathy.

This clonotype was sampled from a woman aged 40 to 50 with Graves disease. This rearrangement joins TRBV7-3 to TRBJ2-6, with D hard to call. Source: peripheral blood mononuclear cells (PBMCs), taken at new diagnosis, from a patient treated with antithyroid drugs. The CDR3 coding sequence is TGTGCCAGCAGCGACCGCTACCCCTCTGGGGCCAACGTCCTGACTTTC. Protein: CASSDRYPSGANVLTF.